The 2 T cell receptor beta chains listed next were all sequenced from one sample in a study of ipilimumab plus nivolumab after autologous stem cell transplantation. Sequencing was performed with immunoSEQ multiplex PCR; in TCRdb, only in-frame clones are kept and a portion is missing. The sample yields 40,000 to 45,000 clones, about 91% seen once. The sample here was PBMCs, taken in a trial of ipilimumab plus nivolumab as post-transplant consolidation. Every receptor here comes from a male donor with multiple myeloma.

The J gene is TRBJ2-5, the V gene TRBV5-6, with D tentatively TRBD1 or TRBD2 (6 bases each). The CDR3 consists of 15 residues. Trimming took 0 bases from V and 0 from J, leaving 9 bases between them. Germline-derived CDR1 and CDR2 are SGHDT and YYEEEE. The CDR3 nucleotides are TGTGCCAGCAGCTTGGGACGGGGGCACCAAGAGACCCAGTACTTC. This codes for CASSLGRGHQETQYF. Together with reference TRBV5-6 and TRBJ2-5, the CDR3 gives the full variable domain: DAGVTQSPTHLIKTRGQQVTLRCSPKSGHDTVSWYQQALGQGPQFIFQYYEEEERQRGNFPDRFSGHQFPNYSSELNVNALLLGDSALYLCASSLGRGHQETQYFGPGTRLLVL.

The CDR3 DNA reads TGTGCCAGCAGTTCCGGAGGACAGTTTGTTTCTGGCTACACCTTC. Its protein product is CASSSGGQFVSGYTF. J is TRBJ1-2 and V is TRBV28; D might be TRBD1 (6 bases). The V end lost 4 bases, the J end lost 7 bases, and 19 bases lay between the germline ends. This CDR3 is 15 amino acids long. Germline V gene data show CDR1 as MDHEN and CDR2 as SYDVKM.